These T cell receptor beta chains were read from a single sample in a study of neoadjuvant anti-PD-1 for oral cavity cancer. Generated by immunoSEQ multiplex PCR, the TCRdb table keeps only in-frame clones and is missing some. Of around 65,000 clones listed, approximately 87% are singletons. Material: PBMCs, obtained after nivolumab (anti-PD-1) treatment. The receptors come from a person aged 35 to 85 with oral cavity squamous cell carcinoma. CDR3s include the opening cysteine and the closing phenylalanine or tryptophan. D genes are given only for firm matches. Expanded clones get a size class; other rows say once, few or many, or leave the size out.

abundance,v_gene,j_gene,d_gene,CDR3aa,CDR3nt
-,TRBV27,TRBJ1-5,-,CASRRNSNQPQHF,TGTGCCAGCAGACGGAATAGCAATCAGCCCCAGCATTTT
-,TRBV19,TRBJ2-7,-,CASSSAGADHYGQYF,TGTGCCAGTAGTTCTGCCGGGGCGGACCATTACGGGCAGTACTTC
-,TRBV30,TRBJ2-3,TRBD2,CAGGKLAGDTQYF,TGTGCCGGGGGGAAGCTAGCGGGAGATACGCAGTATTTT
-,TRBV28,TRBJ2-2,-,CASSLRVGELFF,TGTGCCAGCAGTTTGAGGGTGGGGGAGCTGTTTTTT
-,TRBV5-1,TRBJ2-3,-,CASSLGGAGDTQYF,TGCGCCAGCAGTCTAGGGGGCGCGGGGGATACGCAGTATTTT
once,TRBV7-3,TRBJ2-6,-,CASRAGNSGANVLTF,TGTGCCAGCAGAGCGGGTAACTCTGGGGCCAACGTCCTGACTTTC
-,TRBV28,TRBJ2-5,TRBD2,CASKGASGGQETQYF,TGTGCCAGCAAGGGGGCTAGCGGGGGACAAGAGACCCAGTACTTC
-,TRBV6-5,TRBJ1-1,TRBD1,CASSWGQLNTEAFF,TGTGCCAGCAGTTGGGGACAGCTGAACACTGAAGCTTTCTTT
-,TRBV5-6,TRBJ2-7,-,CASSLDPGGLSYEQYF,TGTGCCAGCAGCTTGGATCCTGGGGGCCTCTCCTACGAGCAGTACTTC
-,TRBV6-4,TRBJ1-6,TRBD1,CASSEGQINSPLHF,TGTGCCAGCAGCGAGGGACAGATTAATTCACCCCTCCACTTT
-,TRBV19,TRBJ2-7,TRBD2,CASSSGLAGTYEQYF,TGTGCCAGTAGCTCGGGATTAGCGGGAACCTACGAGCAGTACTTC
few,TRBV6-5,TRBJ2-7,TRBD2,CASRRTSGASYEQYF,TGTGCCAGCAGACGGACTAGCGGGGCCTCCTACGAGCAGTACTTC
-,TRBV6-9,TRBJ2-1,TRBD2,CAGGLAGGIRDNEQFF,TGTGCCGGGGGACTAGCGGGAGGCATTCGGGACAATGAGCAGTTCTTC